These T cell receptor beta chains were read from a single sample in a study of shared clonotypes between healthy human individuals. The table came from immunoSEQ multiplex PCR; TCRdb's copy has only in-frame clones and leaves some out. The sample yields more than 2 million clones, roughly 96% seen once. Source material: naive CD4+ T cells sorted from blood. These receptors were collected from a young man in good health. Each CDR3 is given with its conserved first and last residue. D genes are given only for firm matches. The size of a clone is reported for some rows only, either as once, few or many, or as a class for expanded clones.

j_call clone_size d_call v_call cdr3_nt cdr3_aa
TRBJ2-7 . . TRBV9 TGTGCCAGCAGCGTAGGCGGCCAGGGGTTTTACGAGCAGTACTTC CASSVGGQGFYEQYF
TRBJ1-2 . . TRBV5-1 TGCGCCAGCAGCTCTACTACAGGGACCGGGGGCTACACCTTC CASSSTTGTGGYTF
TRBJ2-3 . . TRBV19 TGTGCCAGTGCGGAGAGCACAGATACGCAGTATTTT CASAESTDTQYF
TRBJ2-7 . TRBD2 TRBV13 TGTGCCAGCTCTCGACTGGGACTACTTACTTCCTACGAGCAGTACTTC CASSRLGLLTSYEQYF
TRBJ2-7 . . TRBV28 TGTGCCAGCAGGACACCTCCTGGGGGTGATGAGCAGTACTTC CASRTPPGGDEQYF
TRBJ1-3 . TRBD1 TRBV5-8 TGTGCCAGCAGCCCGGGACAGAGCTCTGGAAACACCATATATTTT CASSPGQSSGNTIYF
TRBJ1-2 . TRBD1 TRBV11-2 TGTGCCAGCACCGGACAGGGCCACTATGGCTACACCTTC CASTGQGHYGYTF
TRBJ2-1 . TRBD2 TRBV9 TGTGCCAGCAGTGTGGGCCTCCCTTGGGCTAGCGGGAGGTATGACAATGAGCAGTTCTTC CASSVGLPWASGRYDNEQFF
TRBJ1-5 . . TRBV27 TGTGCCAGCAGTTTTGCCGGCCAGCCCCAGCATTTT CASSFAGQPQHF
TRBJ1-6 . . TRBV5-1 TGCGCCAGCAGCTTGTTACCAGCCCGAGGCTCTAATTCACCCCTCCACTTT CASSLLPARGSNSPLHF
TRBJ2-2 . . TRBV5-4 TGTGCCAGCAGCTTCGGGGGCGGGCTAGCGGCGAACACCGGGGAGCTGTTTTTT CASSFGGGLAANTGELFF
TRBJ1-2 . . TRBV6-5 TGTGCCAGCAGTTACTCAGGGGACCCAAACTATGGCTACACCTTC CASSYSGDPNYGYTF
TRBJ1-3 . . TRBV10-3 TGTGCCATCAGTGACAGGGTAGAAGGAAACACCATATATTTT CAISDRVEGNTIYF
TRBJ1-5 . . TRBV2 TGTGCCAGCAGTAAACAGGATTATAGCAATCAGCCCCAGCATTTT CASSKQDYSNQPQHF
TRBJ2-3 . . TRBV5-1 TGCGCCAGCAGCTTGAGAAGCGGAGGGGCAGATACGCAGTATTTT CASSLRSGGADTQYF
TRBJ1-5 . . TRBV7-2 TGTGCCAGCAGCTTAGAACTGGGGAGCAATCAGCCCCAGCATTTT CASSLELGSNQPQHF
TRBJ2-7 . . TRBV11-2 TGTGCCAGCAGCTTCGAAGTTCCACCCGAGCAGTACTTC CASSFEVPPEQYF
TRBJ2-3 . TRBD1 TRBV11-2 TGTGCCAGCAGGCGTCCGGGACAGGGGACTCCGTATACGCAGTATTTT CASRRPGQGTPYTQYF
TRBJ1-4 . . TRBV5-6 TGTGCCAGCAGCTTCGGTGGGGAAAAACTGTTTTTT CASSFGGEKLFF
TRBJ2-3 . . TRBV6-1 TGTGCCAGCAGTGTAGGAGGGACATCCACAGATACGCAGTATTTT CASSVGGTSTDTQYF
TRBJ1-5 . . TRBV2 TGTGCCAGCAGTGTTGGGGGCCTCAATCAGCCCCAGCATTTT CASSVGGLNQPQHF
TRBJ2-5 . . TRBV10-2 TGCGCCAGCATCGACCCCAGGGTCCAAGAGACCCAGTACTTC CASIDPRVQETQYF
TRBJ2-1 . . TRBV5-1 TGCGCCAGCAGCTTGGCTGGTGGGGGGTCCTACAATGAGCAGTTCTTC CASSLAGGGSYNEQFF
TRBJ2-4 . TRBD1 TRBV19 TGTGCCAGTAGTTACGAGACAGGGGGCACCAAAAACATTCAGTACTTC CASSYETGGTKNIQYF
TRBJ1-5 . . TRBV15 TGTGCCACCAGCAGAGGAAGAAACTATAGCAATCAGCCCCAGCATTTT CATSRGRNYSNQPQHF
TRBJ2-5 once TRBD2 TRBV7-9 TGTGCCAGCAGCTTTCGGGCTAGCGGGAGCGAGACCCAGTACTTC CASSFRASGSETQYF
TRBJ2-6 . . TRBV6-6 TGTGCCAGCAGTTACGAAGCCGGGGCCAACGTCCTGACTTTC CASSYEAGANVLTF
TRBJ1-2 . . TRBV11-2 TGTGCCAGCAGCTTAGAGGGGTACTATGGCTACACCTTC CASSLEGYYGYTF
TRBJ1-1 . . TRBV7-6 TGTGCCAGCAGCCCCCAGACAGGCGCTCACACTGAAGCTTTCTTT CASSPQTGAHTEAFF
TRBJ2-7 . . TRBV10-3 TGTGCCATCAGTGAACTGCAGGGTTACGAGCAGTACTTC CAISELQGYEQYF
TRBJ2-1 . . TRBV9 TGTGCCAGCAGCGTAGTCCCCCTTGGGGGAGCGTCCTACAATGAGCAGTTCTTC CASSVVPLGGASYNEQFF
TRBJ2-1 . . TRBV7-3 TGTGCCAGCAGCTCCAGGGGAGGGCGTAGCGATGAGCAGTTCTTC CASSSRGGRSDEQFF
TRBJ2-6 . TRBD1 TRBV5-1 TGCGCCAGCAGCTTCACAGGGGTCGGGGCCAACGTCCTGACTTTC CASSFTGVGANVLTF
TRBJ1-4 once . TRBV28 TGTGCCAGCAGGGTAAAACGGAATGAAAAACTGTTTTTT CASRVKRNEKLFF
TRBJ2-7 . TRBD2 TRBV10-3 TGTGCCATCACGGGAACTAGCGACCGCCACGAGCAGTACTTC CAITGTSDRHEQYF
TRBJ2-3 . TRBD1 TRBV5-5 TGTGCCAGCAGCTTGCAGGGGGCCGGCACAGATACGCAGTATTTT CASSLQGAGTDTQYF
TRBJ1-1 once TRBD1 TRBV29-1 TGCAGCGTCAGACAGGGCTTGAGAACTGAAGCTTTCTTT CSVRQGLRTEAFF
TRBJ2-3 . . TRBV29-1 TGCAGCGTTATCGCTGGCTCTAGCACAGATACGCAGTATTTT CSVIAGSSTDTQYF
TRBJ2-3 . TRBD2 TRBV5-1 TGCGCCAGCACACCGGGGGGAAATACGCAGTATTTT CASTPGGNTQYF
TRBJ1-3 . . TRBV5-5 TGTGCCAGCAGCTATATTGGGAACACCATATATTTT CASSYIGNTIYF
TRBJ2-7 . . TRBV15 TGTGCCACCAGCAGAGGGTCCAAAGCCTACGAGCAGTACTTC CATSRGSKAYEQYF